This T cell receptor beta chain was captured by sequencing in a study of blood T cell repertoires in COVID-19. Sequencing was performed with immunoSEQ multiplex PCR; in TCRdb, only in-frame clones are kept and a portion is missing. The table includes tens of thousands of clones, approximately 88% detected once. V lost 0 bases and J lost 3; bases outside the gene matches: 5. The CDR3 runs 15 residues. Germline CDR1 LGHNA, CDR2 YSLEER. Sample: peripheral blood. This clonotype was sampled from a man aged 50 to 60 with active COVID-19. The chain links TRBV4-3 to TRBJ2-7; TRBD2 matches 7 bases. CDR3 nucleotides: TGCGCCAGCAGCCAAGATGGCGGGAGAGGCTACGAGCAGTACTTC. Amino acid sequence: CASSQDGGRGYEQYF.